These 22 T cell receptor beta chains share one sample of origin, sequenced in a study of vaccination effects on CD4 cells after COVID-19. Produced via immunoSEQ multiplex PCR; TCRdb's table is partial and in-frame only. The data show roughly 14,000 clones, over 55% seen once. Sequencing was preceded by expansion of antigen-specific CD4+ T cells with viral peptide pools in the ViraFEST assay. Between days 10 and 11 of culture, CD4+ T cells were separated out. All study participants received two doses of BNT162b2 or mRNA-1273 vaccine. What these receptors recognize is not known. Sample: CD4+ T cells from PBMCs cultured with SARS-CoV-2 spike peptides, taken after COVID-19 vaccination. These receptors were collected from a human donor who received a COVID-19 vaccine.

This clone was counted between two and nine times. This rearrangement joins TRBV5-1 to TRBJ2-3; perhaps D is TRBD1 or TRBD2 (5 bases each). Germline lookup yields CDR1 SGHRS and CDR2 YFSETQ. This CDR3 is 14 amino acids long. Trimming stripped 5 bases from V and 1 base from J, with 11 bases between. The CDR3 DNA reads TGCGCCAGCAGATACGTGGGGGGCACAGATACGCAGTATTTT. This translates into CASRYVGGTDTQYF. The whole variable domain, filled in from reference TRBV5-1 and TRBJ2-3, reads KAGVTQTPRYLIKTRGQQVTLSCSPISGHRSVSWYQQTPGQGLQFLFEYFSETQRNKGNFPGRFSGRQFSNSRSEMNVSTLELGDSALYLCASRYVGGTDTQYFGPGTRLTVL.

V usage is TRBV5-1 and J usage is TRBJ1-1; D is undetermined. This CDR3 has 13 amino acids. V dropped 1 base and J dropped 0 bases, with 4 bases sitting between them. Germline lookup yields CDR1 SGHRS and CDR2 YFSETQ. The DNA of the CDR3 is TGCGCCAGCAGCTTGTACTTGAACACTGAAGCTTTCTTT. Amino acids: CASSLYLNTEAFF.

The rearrangement joins TRBV3-1 (or the pseudogene TRBV3-2) to TRBJ2-5; no clear D gene. Trimming pared 0 bases from V and 4 bases from J, leaving 9 bases between. This CDR3 region has 14 residues. Germline V gene lookup returns CDR1 LGHDT and CDR2 YNNKEL (reference sequence). DNA for the CDR3: TGTGCCAGCAGCCAAGAGCACAGTCGAGAGACCCAGTACTTC. Translating it yields CASSQEHSRETQYF.

The chain carries TRBV11-2 and TRBJ1-2, with a possible D match to TRBD1 (6 bases). The CDR3 spans 15 residues. The germline V and J ends were trimmed by 0 bases and 0 bases, with 8 bases remaining between them. The germline V gene has CDR1 SGHAT and CDR2 FQNNGV. Here the CDR3 reads CASSLEGAANYGYTF. Written as DNA, the CDR3 is TGTGCCAGCAGCTTAGAGGGGGCAGCTAACTATGGCTACACCTTC.

This chain uses TRBV28 with TRBJ1-3; D is ambiguous. This CDR3 is built from 15 residues. V dropped 4 bases and J dropped 2 bases, with 12 bases sitting between them. Germline CDR1 reads MDHEN; CDR2 reads SYDVKM. The CDR3, as DNA: TGTGCCAGCAGTTCCAGCTCCTTAACTGGAAACACCATATATTTT. Amino acid sequence: CASSSSSLTGNTIYF.

This chain connects TRBV11-2 to TRBJ2-7; a weak D match, TRBD1 (6 bases). CDR3 length: 14 amino acids. The V gene lost 4 bases and the J gene lost 6 bases, with 16 bases spanning the gap. In germline, CDR1 is SGHAT, CDR2 FQNNGV. The CDR3: CASSSLQGRGEQYF. Here the CDR3 DNA reads TGTGCCAGCAGCTCCCTCCAGGGGAGAGGCGAGCAGTACTTC.

The rearrangement joins TRBV7-2 to TRBJ1-2, with 9 bases aligning to TRBD1. V was clipped by 4 bases and J by 5 bases; unmatched bases: 8. The CDR3 sequence is 15 residues long. CDR1 is SGHTA and CDR2 is FQGNSA in the germline V gene. The CDR3 is CASSSRTGVGYGYTF. The DNA of the CDR3 is TGTGCCAGCAGCTCCAGGACAGGGGTGGGTTATGGCTACACCTTC.

This clone qualifies as medium-sized (0.01 to 0.1%). The V gene is TRBV7-2, the J gene TRBJ1-2, with TRBD1 matching 7 bases. J lost 4 bases, V lost 5 bases, and 4 bases had no gene match. CDR3 length equals 13 residues. CDR1 and CDR2 (germline): SGHTA, FQGNSA. In nucleotides, the CDR3 is TGTGCCAGCAGCCGGACAGGCGGCTATGGCTACACCTTC. Protein product: CASSRTGGYGYTF.

The chain combines TRBV2 with TRBJ2-7; TRBD2 aligns across 10 bases. CDR1 and CDR2 from the germline V gene are SNHLY and FYNNEI. J was trimmed by 6 bases and V by 8 bases; bases with no gene match: 10. The length of the CDR3 is 14 residues. The CDR3 region is CASAALAGASEQYF. The CDR3 DNA sequence: TGTGCCAGCGCTGCCCTAGCGGGAGCTTCCGAGCAGTACTTC.

J is TRBJ1-4 and V is TRBV4-1, with unresolved D. The CDR3 contains 15 residues. Per germline, CDR1 MGHRA and CDR2 YSYEKL. V gave up 2 bases and J gave up 5 bases, with 12 bases separating them. For the CDR3, the DNA is TGCGCCAGCAGCCAAATGCCGGGATTAAATGAAAAACTGTTTTTT. It specifies CASSQMPGLNEKLFF.

CDR3 amino acids: CASSQYTGTGGSNTEAFF. The DNA for the CDR3 is TGTGCCAGCAGCCAGTATACCGGGACAGGGGGATCGAACACTGAAGCTTTCTTT. V and J are TRBV4-2 and TRBJ1-1; TRBD1 matches 11 bases. The CDR3 totals 18 residues. V trimming: 3 bases; J trimming: 1 base; junction bases outside the gene matches: 10. Germline V gene lookup returns CDR1 LGHNA and CDR2 YNFKEQ.

The chain carries TRBV30 and TRBJ2-7; D possibly corresponds to TRBD1 (6 bases). Germline lookup yields CDR1 GTSNPN and CDR2 SVGIG (reference sequence). V lost 1 base, J lost 11 bases, and 9 bases lay in between. The CDR3 length is 10 residues. The CDR3 bases are TGTGCCTGGAGTGACGGGACAAAGTACTTC. This codes for CAWSDGTKYF.

This clone was counted only a few times. The chain couples TRBV5-4 to TRBJ1-1; D is unresolved. Trimming removed 1 base from V and 0 bases from J, with 10 bases in between. CDR1 is SGHNT, CDR2 YYREEE, per germline (reference sequence). This CDR3 has 15 residues. As DNA, the CDR3 is TGTGCCAGCAGCTTGCAGGCGGCCATGAACACTGAAGCTTTCTTT. Encoded protein: CASSLQAAMNTEAFF.

This chain joins TRBV6-5 and TRBJ1-1; a possible D gene is TRBD1 (5 bases). The CDR3 covers 15 residues. Per the germline V gene, CDR1 is MNHEY and CDR2 is SVGAGI. Trimming pared 7 bases from V and 8 bases from J, leaving 23 bases between. CDR3 sequence (DNA): TGTGCCAGCAAGTACGGAGCAGTGGGGCTCGGAGAAGCTTTCTTT. It codes for CASKYGAVGLGEAFF.

CDR3 coding DNA: TGTGCCAGCAGTGAAGGCGGCTCCTACAATGAGCAGTTCTTC. This sequence encodes CASSEGGSYNEQFF. The V and J genes are TRBV6-1 and TRBJ2-1; D is uncertain. This CDR3 spans 14 amino acids. Germline CDR1 reads MNHNS; CDR2 reads SASEGT. V was pared by 1 base and J by 0 bases, with 4 bases between.

The CDR3 here is CASSSTGGENQPQHF. DNA of the CDR3: TGTGCCAGCAGCTCAACAGGGGGTGAAAATCAGCCCCAGCATTTT. The gene calls are TRBV7-2 and TRBJ1-5; 8 bases are shared with TRBD1. CDR1 is SGHTA and CDR2 is FQGNSA in the germline V gene. The trim removed 4 bases at V and 4 bases at J, leaving 6 bases unmatched. The CDR3 extends over 15 amino acids. Drawing the rest from reference TRBV7-2 and TRBJ1-5, the complete variable domain is GAGVSQSPSNKVTEKGKDVELRCDPISGHTALYWYRQSLGQGLEFLIYFQGNSAPDKSGLPSDRFSAERTGGSVSTLTIQRTQQEDSAVYLCASSSTGGENQPQHFGDGTRLSIL.

The chain carries TRBV6-5 and TRBJ2-7, with 7 bases fitting TRBD1. The V segment lost 6 bases and the J segment 3 bases; nucleotides outside the gene matches: 5. The CDR3 totals 13 residues. Germline CDR1 MNHEY, CDR2 SVGAGI. The CDR3 spells CASRPGQYYEQYF. The CDR3 DNA sequence: TGTGCCAGCAGGCCGGGACAGTACTACGAGCAGTACTTC.

The chain carries TRBV28 and TRBJ2-1; D not certain. Trimming left V 5 bases short and J 10 bases short, with 12 bases between. Germline V gives CDR1 MDHEN, CDR2 SYDVKM. The CDR3 runs 12 residues. The CDR3 DNA follows: TGTGCCAGCAGTCCCCGACTGGGGGAGCAGTTCTTC. Its translation: CASSPRLGEQFF.

This clone appeared a single time. The chain carries TRBV5-1 and TRBJ1-5; D is uncertain. The germline V gene has CDR1 SGHRS and CDR2 YFSETQ. The CDR3 consists of 13 residues. V was shortened by 5 bases and J by 4 bases, with 10 bases between the two germline ends. CDR3 nucleotides: TGCGCCAGCAGTCCCCGCCCGAATCAGCCCCAGCATTTT. It specifies CASSPRPNQPQHF.

This chain's CDR3 is CASSFTAAGELFF. CDR3 DNA sequence: TGTGCCAGCAGTTTCACGGCGGCCGGGGAGCTGTTTTTT. This chain connects TRBV28 to TRBJ2-2; D is ambiguous. The ends were cut back, 3 bases at V and 6 bases at J, with 8 bases in the middle. CDR3 length: 13 residues. Germline CDR1 reads MDHEN; CDR2 reads SYDVKM.

This chain uses TRBV28 with TRBJ1-2; 7 bases agree with TRBD1. The CDR3 runs to 14 residues. The V and J ends lost 3 bases and 4 bases, in that order; junction bases with no gene match: 5. Germline V gives CDR1 MDHEN, CDR2 SYDVKM. The CDR3 spells CASSLRDSFYGYTF. The CDR3 DNA is TGTGCCAGCAGTTTGAGGGACAGCTTCTATGGCTACACCTTC.

The chain combines TRBV19 with TRBJ2-3, with 9 bases lining up with TRBD2. V was pared by 5 bases and J by 9 bases, with 3 bases of the junction left unmatched. The length of the CDR3 is 12 residues. Germline CDR1 LNHDA, CDR2 SQIVND (reference sequence). CDR3 DNA: TGTGCCAGTAGTGTAGCGGGGGAAACGCAGTATTTT. Translating gives CASSVAGETQYF.